This is a list of T cell receptor beta chains from one sample in a study of blood T cell repertoires in COVID-19. Profiling relied on immunoSEQ multiplex PCR, and the TCRdb table lists in-frame clones only, not all of them. The sample holds about 440,000 clones; around nine tenths are singletons and the top ten take approximately 2%. The sequencing sample was made of PBMCs or T cells enriched from blood (not recorded which). The receptors derive from a woman younger than 35 with acute COVID-19. The CDR3 runs from the conserved cysteine through the conserved F or W. The D gene is left open where the match is weak. Some rows have no size entry. The others give once, few or many, or a class for an expanded clone.

D gene	V gene	clone size	J gene	CDR3 DNA	CDR3 protein
-	TRBV7-8	-	TRBJ2-1	TGTGCCAGCAGCAGACTAGTGACAGGGAGCTCCTACAATGAGCAGTTCTTC	CASSRLVTGSSYNEQFF
-	TRBV5-1	-	TRBJ2-7	TGCGCCAGCAGTCCCGGCGGAACCTACGAGCAGTACTTC	CASSPGGTYEQYF
-	TRBV11-2	few	TRBJ1-3	TGTGCCAGCAGCCCCCGGGACACCTACTCTGGAAACACCATATATTTT	CASSPRDTYSGNTIYF
-	TRBV7-8	-	TRBJ2-1	TGTGCCAGCAGCTTCTTCAGGGGCGGAGGAAATGAGCAGTTCTTC	CASSFFRGGGNEQFF
-	TRBV6-5	-	TRBJ2-5	TGTGCCAGTCCGAGGGAATACCAAGAGACCCAGTACTTC	CASPREYQETQYF
-	TRBV15	-	TRBJ2-4	TGTGCCACCAGCAGAGACCGGGGGGCGAAAAACATTCAGTACTTC	CATSRDRGAKNIQYF
TRBD2	TRBV5-1	-	TRBJ2-5	TGCGCCAGCAGCTCCGAAGCGGGGGGGGCGCAGACCCAGTACTTC	CASSSEAGGAQTQYF
TRBD2	TRBV18	-	TRBJ2-3	TGTGCCAGCTCACCCGGACTAGCGAACACAGATACGCAGTATTTT	CASSPGLANTDTQYF
TRBD2	TRBV12-3/TRBV12-4	-	TRBJ2-1	TGTGCCAGCCGCGCGGGGGGTGAGCAGTTCTTC	CASRAGGEQFF
TRBD1	TRBV18	-	TRBJ1-2	TGTGCCAGCTCACTAAAAAGACAGGGGGATGACTATGGCTACACCTTC	CASSLKRQGDDYGYTF
-	TRBV9	-	TRBJ1-1	TGTGCCAGCAGCGTAAGGGCCGGGGACACTGAAGCTTTCTTT	CASSVRAGDTEAFF
-	TRBV9	-	TRBJ1-5	TGTGCCAGCAGCAACCGAGCTGAACAGCCCCAGCATTTT	CASSNRAEQPQHF
TRBD1	TRBV6-2/TRBV6-3	once	TRBJ1-1	TGTGCCACCCGCCCCCTGGGACAGGGGAGTACTGAAGCTTTCTTT	CATRPLGQGSTEAFF
-	TRBV9	-	TRBJ2-3	TGTGCCAGCAGCGTCACCCGGTTTGTAGATACGCAGTATTTT	CASSVTRFVDTQYF
-	TRBV27	-	TRBJ2-7	TGTGCCAGCAGATGGGGCGGGACCTACGAGCAGTACTTC	CASRWGGTYEQYF
TRBD1	TRBV30	-	TRBJ2-5	TGTGCCTGGAGGGCAGACAGGGCTCGGAAGACCCAGTACTTC	CAWRADRARKTQYF
-	TRBV27	-	TRBJ2-3	TGTGCCAGCAGTCAAAAACCCCCACAGGGTACAGATACGCAGTATTTT	CASSQKPPQGTDTQYF
-	TRBV21-1	-	TRBJ2-5	TGTGCCAGCAGCATGACAGGGGTCGAGACCCAGTACTTC	CASSMTGVETQYF
TRBD1	TRBV27	-	TRBJ2-2	TGTGCCAGCAACTCCGGGACAGGGGGCAGCACCGGGGAGCTGTTTTTT	CASNSGTGGSTGELFF
TRBD1	TRBV7-2	few	TRBJ2-2	TGTGCCAGCAGCTTAGATGACAGGGTGGCCGGGGAGCTGTTTTTT	CASSLDDRVAGELFF
-	TRBV7-6	-	TRBJ1-4	TGTGCCAGCAGCTCAAGGGCCGCCGAGGGCGAAAAACTGTTTTTT	CASSSRAAEGEKLFF
TRBD1	TRBV12-5	few	TRBJ2-2	TGTGCTAGTGAACCGGGACAGGGGAACACCGGGGAGCTGTTTTTT	CASEPGQGNTGELFF
-	TRBV5-1	-	TRBJ1-1	TGCGCCAGCAGATCGTCGCCCGGACAGACCGCTGAAGCTTTCTTT	CASRSSPGQTAEAFF